The 26 T cell receptor beta chains presented below share a single source sample, sequenced in a study of T cell responses to AZD1222 COVID-19 vaccine. Generated by immunoSEQ multiplex PCR, the TCRdb table keeps only in-frame clones and is missing some. The sample contains about 150,000 clones, over 80% of which appear only once. The input for sequencing was peripheral blood, taken 28 days after the second AZD1222 dose. The origin of the receptors is an adult who received the AZD1222 COVID-19 vaccine.

The chain combines TRBV27 with TRBJ1-3, with no clear D. The CDR3 is 15 amino acids. The germline V and J ends were trimmed by 3 bases and 0 bases, with 9 bases remaining between them. CDR1 is MNHEY and CDR2 is SMNVEV in the germline V gene (reference sequence). The CDR3 loop is CASSFPGRSGNTIYF. Written as DNA, the CDR3 is TGTGCCAGCAGTTTCCCAGGCCGCTCTGGAAACACCATATATTTT.

This chain joins TRBV27 and TRBJ2-7, with D maybe TRBD2 (5 bases). The germline V gene encodes CDR1 MNHEY and CDR2 SMNVEV (reference sequence). The CDR3 loop spans 11 amino acids. V was clipped by 4 bases and J by 6 bases, with 7 bases between them. CDR3: CASSSGVEQYF. As DNA, the CDR3 is TGTGCCAGCAGTTCCGGGGTCGAGCAGTACTTC.

Only one count was recorded for this clone. The V gene is TRBV19, the J gene TRBJ2-2, with D possibly called TRBD1 or TRBD2 (5 bases each). The V end lost 9 bases, the J end lost 5 bases, and 16 bases lay between the germline ends. Germline CDR1 is LNHDA and CDR2 is SQIVND (reference sequence). The CDR3 is made up of 14 amino acids. The CDR3 coding sequence is TGTGCCAGCAGTTCCGGGACCCCAACCGGGGAGCTGTTTTTT. This sequence encodes CASSSGTPTGELFF.

This chain joins TRBV2 and TRBJ1-5; D gene ambiguous. The CDR3 is 12 amino acids. V gave up 2 bases and J gave up 8 bases, with 7 bases separating them. CDR1 is SNHLY and CDR2 is FYNNEI in the germline V gene. The CDR3 loop is CASSEYSKPQHF. The CDR3 DNA reads TGTGCCAGCAGTGAATATTCGAAGCCCCAGCATTTT.

The V call is TRBV12-5, the J call TRBJ2-3; no reliable D call. Germline V gene lookup returns CDR1 LGHNT and CDR2 FRNRAP. Trimming left V 5 bases short and J 3 bases short, with 6 bases between. This CDR3 has 12 amino acids. CDR3 DNA sequence: TGTGCTAGTGGTCCGAATACAGATACGCAGTATTTT. Translation: CASGPNTDTQYF.

The rearrangement joins TRBV7-2 to TRBJ1-2; D is ambiguous. This CDR3 has 15 residues. The ends were cut back, 6 bases at V and 14 bases at J, with 28 bases in the middle. Germline V gives CDR1 SGHTA, CDR2 FQGNSA. CDR3 residues: CASSQTTRVIDGRTF. In DNA form, the CDR3 reads TGTGCCAGCAGTCAAACCACACGAGTCATCGATGGTAGGACCTTC.

The chain employs TRBV4-1 and TRBJ1-1; 7 bases map to TRBD1. The J segment lost 2 bases and the V segment lost 5 bases, leaving 8 bases of the junction unmatched. From germline, CDR1 is MGHRA and CDR2 YSYEKL. The CDR3 consists of 15 residues. In DNA, the CDR3 is TGCGCCAGCAGCTTTAGACAGGGTATTAACACTGAAGCTTTCTTT. Translated: CASSFRQGINTEAFF.

The rearrangement joins TRBV7-3 to TRBJ1-5; no reliable D call. V was pared by 5 bases and J by 0 bases, with 5 bases between. Germline CDR1 SGHTA, CDR2 FQGTGA. The CDR3 spans 13 residues. CDR3 DNA sequence: TGTGCCAGCAGCCTCCGTAGCAATCAGCCCCAGCATTTT. It encodes CASSLRSNQPQHF.

The chain joins TRBV29-1 to TRBJ1-5, with 7 bases lining up with TRBD1. Germline CDR1 and CDR2: SQVTM and ANQGSEA. The junction had 7 bases not matched to a gene; V was cut back by 5 bases and J by 3 bases. The CDR3 totals 14 residues. The CDR3 sequence: CSVQFGTDNQPQHF. In DNA form, the CDR3 reads TGCAGCGTTCAATTCGGGACAGACAATCAGCCCCAGCATTTT.

The J gene is TRBJ1-5, the V gene TRBV25-1; D might be TRBD1 (5 bases). The CDR3 totals 13 residues. V was trimmed by 4 bases and J by 7 bases, leaving 11 bases between them. Germline CDR1 MGHDK, CDR2 SYGVNS. CDR3 in amino acids: CASSVGTNQPQHF. CDR3 sequence (DNA): TGTGCCAGCAGTGTGGGGACTAACCAGCCCCAGCATTTT.

On this clone: The germline gene is not matched at one end of the junction; a read error may be the cause. The chain has TRBV5-1 and TRBJ2-1, with TRBD2 matching over 16 bases. From germline, CDR1 is SGHRS and CDR2 YFSETQ. The CDR3 is 16 residues long. The DNA of the CDR3 is TGCGCCAGCAGCTTGGATGGGGGACTAGCGGGAGGGCCAATTCTCTTC. It translates to CASSLDGGLAGGPILF. Based on the CDR3 plus reference TRBV5-1 and TRBJ2-1, the full variable domain is KAGVTQTPRYLIKTRGQQVTLSCSPISGHRSVSWYQQTPGQGLQFLFEYFSETQRNKGNFPGRFSGRQFSNSRSEMNVSTLELGDSALYLCASSLDGGLAGGPILFGPGTRLTVL.

CDR3 sequence reads: CAWRVLQLSYNEQFF. CDR3 bases: TGTGCCTGGAGGGTGTTGCAACTCTCCTACAATGAGCAGTTCTTC. The chain links TRBV30 to TRBJ2-1; no reliable D call. The CDR3 extends over 15 amino acids. In germline, CDR1 is GTSNPN, CDR2 SVGIG (reference sequence). The ends were cut back, 3 bases at V and 0 bases at J, with 12 bases in the middle.

The chain employs TRBV7-3 and TRBJ2-1; D possibly corresponds to TRBD2 (6 bases). The CDR3 covers 14 residues. Germline CDR1 SGHTA, CDR2 FQGTGA. V gave up 1 base and J gave up 5 bases, with 9 bases separating them. In nucleotides, the CDR3 is TGTGCCAGCAGCTTAAGCGGAGGGGACAATGAGCAGTTCTTC. This encodes CASSLSGGDNEQFF.

The rearrangement uses TRBV11-3 and TRBJ2-1; D possibly uses TRBD1 or TRBD2 (5 bases each). The CDR3 has 17 amino acids. The germline V gene has CDR1 SGHNT and CDR2 YENEEA. V lost 0 bases to trimming and J lost 7 bases, with 19 bases between them. CDR3 loop: CASSLDGRDGRNNEQFF. The CDR3 DNA sequence: TGTGCCAGCAGCTTAGATGGCCGGGACGGCCGTAATAATGAGCAGTTCTTC.

This clone appeared a single time. CDR3 protein: CASSLTGGAGQPQHF. The CDR3, as DNA: TGTGCCAGCAGTTTAACAGGGGGCGCGGGTCAGCCCCAGCATTTT. The rearrangement uses TRBV6-2 or TRBV6-3 and TRBJ1-5; 9 bases align to TRBD1. Germline loops: CDR1 MNHEY, CDR2 SVGEGT. The CDR3 sequence is 15 residues long. Trimming took 4 bases from V and 6 from J; bases not matched to a gene: 7.

The chain has TRBV28 and TRBJ1-2; D perhaps matches TRBD1 (6 bases). The CDR3 spans 15 residues. Trimming pared 7 bases from V and 2 bases from J, leaving 17 bases between. The V gene's germline CDR1 is MDHEN and CDR2 SYDVKM. This CDR3 is CASIGTYGENYGYTF. In DNA, the CDR3 is TGTGCCAGCATCGGGACATACGGTGAAAACTATGGCTACACCTTC.

The chain carries TRBV28 and TRBJ2-7; D uncertain. CDR3 size: 14 residues. The germline CDR1 and CDR2 sequences are MDHEN and SYDVKM. The V end was cut by 8 bases, the J end by 4 bases, with 18 bases between. As DNA, the CDR3 is TGTGCCAGCTGCGGCGTAACGGTGACATACGAGCAGTACTTC. Translation: CASCGVTVTYEQYF.

This chain joins TRBV30 and TRBJ1-2; TRBD1 might be the D (5 bases). The CDR3 loop spans 11 amino acids. Trimming took 6 bases from V and 7 from J, leaving 12 bases between them. Germline V lookup: CDR1 GTSNPN, CDR2 SVGIG (reference sequence). As DNA, the CDR3 is TGTGCCTGCCCGAGGGGAACTGGCTACACCTTC. This translates into CACPRGTGYTF.

The chain employs TRBV5-1 and TRBJ1-2, with TRBD1 matching 10 bases. CDR1 and CDR2 from the germline V gene are SGHRS and YFSETQ. V was pared by 4 bases and J by 6 bases, with 9 bases of the junction left unmatched. The CDR3 spans 15 residues. The CDR3 DNA reads as TGCGCCAGCAGCAGATCAGGTGGGACAGGGGATGGCTACACCTTC. Protein sequence: CASSRSGGTGDGYTF.

The chain recombines TRBV27 with TRBJ2-3, with D maybe TRBD2 (5 bases). The V gene's germline CDR1 is MNHEY and CDR2 SMNVEV (reference sequence). The CDR3 consists of 15 residues. Trimming pared 0 bases from V and 9 bases from J, leaving 16 bases between. The CDR3, as DNA: TGTGCCAGCAGTTTATCGTGGTTAGGTGGAGGAACGCAGTATTTT. Translating it yields CASSLSWLGGGTQYF.

Comments on this clone: This CDR3 is also generated by other DNA sequences in the sample. J is TRBJ2-2 and V is TRBV18; 8 nucleotides line up with TRBD1. Germline V gene lookup returns CDR1 KGHSH and CDR2 LQKENI. The trim removed 1 base at V and 7 bases at J, leaving 5 bases unmatched. This CDR3 is built from 15 residues. The CDR3 DNA follows: TGTGCCAGCTCACCACGGCAGGGGGCTGGCGGGGAGCTGTTTTTT. It specifies CASSPRQGAGGELFF.

This clone was found once. The chain carries TRBV4-1 and TRBJ1-2; D is possibly TRBD1 (5 bases). Germline CDR1 is MGHRA and CDR2 is YSYEKL. Trimming left V 0 bases short and J 3 bases short, with 11 bases between. The CDR3 is 15 amino acids. The CDR3 sequence: CASSQEVTGYYGYTF. The DNA for the CDR3 is TGCGCCAGCAGCCAAGAAGTCACAGGTTACTATGGCTACACCTTC.

The chain uses TRBV10-3 and TRBJ2-1, with D possibly being TRBD1 or TRBD2 (5 bases each). The CDR3 runs to 15 residues. Trimming removed 2 bases from V and 9 bases from J, with 17 bases in between. CDR1 ENHRY and CDR2 SYGVKD come from the germline V gene. The DNA of the CDR3 is TGTGCCATCAGTGAGAGGCTAGGATCGGGGCGTGAGCAGTTCTTC. Translating gives CAISERLGSGREQFF.

This chain links TRBV7-9 with TRBJ1-2, with 7 bases lining up with TRBD1. The CDR3 length is 13 residues. The J segment lost 5 bases and the V segment lost 4 bases, leaving 4 bases of the junction unmatched. Germline assignment: CDR1 SEHNR and CDR2 FQNEAQ (reference sequence). The CDR3 DNA reads TGTGCCAGCAGCTCCAGGGGGGCTTATGGCTACACCTTC. Translated, it gives CASSSRGAYGYTF.

The gene calls are TRBV11-2 and TRBJ2-1, with a tentative D call TRBD1 (5 bases). Germline-derived CDR1 and CDR2 are SGHAT and FQNNGV. CDR3 size: 16 residues. Deletions cut 1 base from V and 2 bases from J, with 12 bases between. Here the CDR3 reads CASSLGQGAPYNEQFF. The CDR3 region has the DNA TGTGCCAGCAGCTTAGGTCAAGGGGCCCCCTACAATGAGCAGTTCTTC.

The chain carries TRBV18 and TRBJ1-1, with D possibly being TRBD1 (5 bases). This CDR3 has 15 residues. Germline V CDR1 and CDR2: KGHSH, LQKENI. V was pared by 2 bases and J by 2 bases, with 12 bases between. CDR3 DNA sequence: TGTGCCAGCTCACCAAGATCCGGGGACAACACTGAAGCTTTCTTT. This sequence encodes CASSPRSGDNTEAFF.